This T cell receptor (beta chain) emerged from a study of cytomegalovirus exposure and HLA in healthy donors. Background on the study: The same platform as the approximately 670 first-cohort repertoires was used for the 120 or so validation repertoires, a later analysis reported. Study-level findings and limits: Whilst most TCR sequences proved rare, a subset of public TCRs occurred across many donors. It was approximately 170 TCR beta chains that were listed as cytomegalovirus-associated.

Regarding this clone: The antigen is unknown.

CDR3 length equals 16 residues. Losses at the gene ends were 5 bases for V and 4 bases for J; bases not matched to a gene: 12. The germline V gene has CDR1 SNHLY and CDR2 FYNNEI. Produced via immunoSEQ multiplex PCR; TCRdb's table is partial and in-frame only. The sample consists of about 180,000 clones, 80% to 90% of them appearing once. V usage is TRBV2 and J usage is TRBJ2-7, with TRBD1 matching over 9 bases. The receptor's source is a woman in her twenties or thirties in good health and CMV-seronegative. Sequencing input: PBMCs. CDR3 DNA: TGTGCCAGCAGTCCGACTCCTGACAGGGGGGGTTACGAGCAGTACTTC. Amino acid sequence: CASSPTPDRGGYEQYF.